The text below deals with one T cell receptor (beta chain). CDR3 length: 16 residues. Germline loops: CDR1 MNHNS, CDR2 SASEGT. V shed 2 bases, J shed 3 bases, and the junction held 8 bases outside the gene matches. The sample comes from a study of blood T cell repertoires in COVID-19. Only in-frame clones appear in the TCRdb table, and some are missing; sequencing was by immunoSEQ multiplex PCR. The repertoire holds hundreds of thousands of clones, with about 80% as singletons. The sequencing input was peripheral blood. The receptor was derived from a woman older than 75 with acute or convalescent COVID-19. The V gene is TRBV6-1, the J gene TRBJ2-3; TRBD2 aligns across 7 bases. The CDR3 nucleotides are TGTGCCAGCAGTGAATTCGCGGCGGGAGAGACAGATACGCAGTATTTT. Encoded protein: CASSEFAAGETDTQYF.